This TCR beta chain originates from a study of T cells expressing NK-cell markers (dated by TCRdb to 2018 to 2021). For context, the study as a whole: Three sorted T-cell subsets (CD3+CD56+NKG2C+, CD3+CD56+NKG2C- and CD3+CD56-NKG2C+) from 8 or 9 donors had their TCR beta-chain repertoires profiled. Seven of the eight sequenced donors were HCMV-seropositive and one was HCMV-seronegative. The study sequenced eight donors, all healthy volunteers chosen at random: three men and five women. Sequencing of the libraries produced 2 x 150 bp reads on Illumina HiSeq 2000/2500, MiSeq or NextSeq. Results the study describes overall, beyond this receptor: Those dominant clonotypes were again the most abundant among CD3+CD56-NKG2C+ cells in four donors, at about 25-60.1%. It remained unclear whether the expanded NKG2C-expressing T cell clones were specific for HCMV antigens. In 6 or 7 donors, the dominant CD3+CD56+NKG2C+ clonotypes ranked among the top 10 CD8+ clonotypes, making up roughly 1.0-8% of CD8+ T cells.

To determine HCMV serostatus, a commercial ELISA kit was used to detect HCMV-specific IgG in serum. Ficoll density gradient centrifugation was used to isolate peripheral blood mononuclear cells from blood. The CDR1 and CDR2 encoded by the germline V gene are MGHRA and YSYEKL. There are 16 amino acids in the CDR3, from cysteine to phenylalanine inclusive. Only the protein is available. The run used an Illumina HiSeq 2000. 5'RACE template switching, by which a universal primer site and unique molecular identifiers were added, was used to make TCR beta cDNA libraries. Synthesis of cDNA was primed from the TCR beta constant segment and was followed by two consecutive PCR amplification steps. The study's processing was this. MIGEC handled demultiplexing of the reads and grouping by UMI, while MiTCR was used to assemble and quantify clonotypes. To remove erroneous sequences, TCR cDNA sequences were retained only when supported by two or more reads. Downstream repertoire analysis used the tcR package, and clonotypes were matched across fractions by CDR3 nucleotide sequence plus V segment. VDJmatch was used to annotate antigen specificity against VDJdb, with one amino acid substitution in CDR3 permitted. One entry per CDR3 protein sequence results from the TCRdb reprocessing of the reads, with DNA left out. TCRdb, not the authors, supplied the V and J calls. In this sample's table one finds over 150,000 distinct CDR3 sequences. Of the sample, around 37% is held by the ten largest clones.

About this clonotype itself: No cognate antigen has been identified for it.

The chain employs TRBV4-1 and TRBJ2-1; TCRdb's D call of TRBD1 is untestable without DNA. Sequencing input: blood T cells: a sorted CD56 or NKG2C T cell subset, CD4+ or CD8+ T cells, or bulk PBMC T cells (not recorded which). The sequence was collected from a woman between 45 and 60 years old in good health. Donor details come from another sample of the same person, matched by shared clones. CDR3 region: CASSQDPPGQGNEQFF.